Below are 26 T cell receptor beta chains sequenced from a single sample in a study of human CD8 memory T cell subsets. UMI-labeled 5' RACE was the method by which TCR beta libraries were made. TCRdb re-called the 5' RACE reads and gives one entry per CDR3 protein, without DNA. The sample features roughly 10,000 distinct CDR3 sequences, with roughly 21% in its top ten. The sequenced sample consisted of CD8+ stem-like memory T cells (TSCM and TCM) sorted from PBMCs. Specified subset: stem-like memory CD8 T cells (TSTEM), CCR7+ PD-1- TIGIT-. These receptors were obtained from a human donor in good health.

In terms of frequency, this clonotype is large. J is TRBJ1-1 and V is TRBV6-6. Germline CDR1 reads MNHNY; CDR2 reads SVGAGI (reference sequence). The CDR3 is 12 amino acids. The CDR3 here is CASSYSITEAFF.

The V gene is TRBV9, the J gene TRBJ2-1; TCRdb calls TRBD2, which cannot be checked without DNA. CDR1 and CDR2 (germline): SGDLS, YYNGEE. The CDR3 length is 17 residues. The CDR3 region is CASSDSASGRALNEQFF.

The chain is built from TRBV29-1 and TRBJ2-1; with no DNA, the TCRdb D assignment of TRBD1 cannot be verified. The germline V gene has CDR1 SQVTM and CDR2 ANQGSEA. This CDR3 comprises 16 residues. The CDR3 region is CSVAGGIRTIRGEQFF.

This chain uses TRBV7-2 with TRBJ2-7; TCRdb returns TRBD2, unconfirmable since there is no DNA. Germline CDR1 SGHTA, CDR2 FQGNSA. The CDR3 loop spans 15 amino acids. The CDR3 is CASSSSGESSYEQYF.

This clonotype is identified as medium-sized (0.01 to 0.1%) from frequency. The chain carries TRBV4-1 and TRBJ1-2; TCRdb outputs TRBD1, but without DNA this stays unchecked. CDR3 size: 14 residues. The germline V gene encodes CDR1 MGHRA and CDR2 YSYEKL. CDR3 sequence: CASSDREINYGYTF.

The chain carries TRBV28 and TRBJ2-7; without DNA, the TCRdb call of TRBD1 cannot be checked. Germline CDR1 reads MDHEN; CDR2 reads SYDVKM. This CDR3 is 16 amino acids long. The CDR3 is CASSFPLGGVHYEQYF. Filled out from reference TRBV28 and TRBJ2-7, the complete variable domain reads DVKVTQSSRYLVKRTGEKVFLECVQDMDHENMFWYRQDPGLGLRLIYFSYDVKMKEKGDIPEGYSVSREKKERFSLILESASTNQTSMYLCASSFPLGGVHYEQYFGPGTRLTVT.

The chain combines TRBV3-1 with TRBJ2-7. CDR1 and CDR2 (germline): LGHDT, YNNKEL (reference sequence). This CDR3 contains 13 residues. CDR3 loop: CASSQGIASEQYF.

The J gene is TRBJ2-7, the V gene TRBV27; the TCRdb call, TRBD1, lacks DNA for checking. The CDR3 consists of 17 residues. Germline V CDR1 and CDR2: MNHEY, SMNVEV (reference sequence). The CDR3 here is CASSPLMGQGVSYEQYF.

The chain links TRBV29-1 to TRBJ2-7. The CDR3 contains 13 residues. CDR1 SQVTM and CDR2 ANQGSEA come from the germline V gene. CDR3: CSASDRTSYEQYF.

The chain recombines TRBV7-6 with TRBJ2-2; TCRdb lists TRBD1, though no DNA is available to test this call. This CDR3 has 13 residues. Germline CDR1 is SGHVS and CDR2 is FNYEAQ. This CDR3 reads CAEGGENTGELFF.

This chain links TRBV14 with TRBJ2-1. The germline CDR1 and CDR2 sequences are SGHDN and FVKESK. The CDR3 is 16 amino acids. The CDR3 is CASSPLERGSYNEQFF.

The CDR3 spells CAWSRTPEGELFF. The chain recombines TRBV30 with TRBJ2-2; checking the TCRdb D call of TRBD2 is not possible without DNA. The CDR3 has 13 amino acids. Germline values: CDR1 GTSNPN, CDR2 SVGIG (reference sequence).

The V gene is TRBV4-3, the J gene TRBJ1-2; absent DNA, TCRdb's TRBD1 call cannot be checked. The CDR3 spans 17 residues. Germline CDR1 reads LGHNA; CDR2 reads YSLEER. The CDR3 region is CASSQTRGLTLGYGYTF.

This clonotype is classed as medium-sized by frequency. The chain joins TRBV29-1 to TRBJ1-4; without DNA, the TCRdb call of TRBD1 cannot be checked. In germline, CDR1 is SQVTM, CDR2 ANQGSEA. The CDR3 covers 13 residues. The CDR3 loop is CSVRTGPNEKLFF.

The chain uses TRBV20-1 and TRBJ2-7; TCRdb gives TRBD2 as the D gene, but with no DNA this cannot be confirmed. Per germline, CDR1 DFQATT and CDR2 SNEGSKA (reference sequence). The CDR3 extends over 15 amino acids. This CDR3 reads CSAVKAGGLNYEQYF.

This chain connects TRBV29-1 to TRBJ2-7. This CDR3 contains 14 residues. Germline CDR1 SQVTM, CDR2 ANQGSEA. The CDR3: CSVQGRNSSYEQYF.

CDR3 sequence: CASSFLAGGDNEQFF. V and J are TRBV7-6 and TRBJ2-1; TCRdb gives TRBD2 as the D gene, but with no DNA this cannot be confirmed. This CDR3 contains 15 residues. CDR1 SGHVS and CDR2 FNYEAQ come from the germline V gene.

This sequence joins TRBV7-6 and TRBJ2-7; TCRdb gives TRBD2 as the D gene, but with no DNA this cannot be confirmed. The CDR3 has 18 residues. Germline lookup yields CDR1 SGHVS and CDR2 FNYEAQ. CDR3 region: CASSLTSEMASGIYEQYF.

The chain employs TRBV9 and TRBJ2-1; the TRBD2 assignment by TCRdb is unverifiable without DNA. Germline CDR1 SGDLS, CDR2 YYNGEE. The CDR3 spans 19 residues. The CDR3 reads CASSETSGTDGHPYNEQFF.

The rearrangement uses TRBV5-1 and TRBJ2-7. CDR3 length: 13 amino acids. Germline CDR1 is SGHRS and CDR2 is YFSETQ. CDR3 sequence: CASSLGPAYEQYF.

The chain uses TRBV6-4 and TRBJ2-2; checking the TCRdb D call of TRBD2 is not possible without DNA. The CDR3 is 16 residues long. The germline gives CDR1 MRHNA, CDR2 SNTAGT. Here the CDR3 reads CASTPTAGGQSGELFF.

The chain carries TRBV7-2 and TRBJ2-1. Per the germline V gene, CDR1 is SGHTA and CDR2 is FQGNSA. The CDR3 contains 12 residues. The CDR3 protein is CASSLVGEPPFF.

The chain employs TRBV27 and TRBJ2-1; TCRdb selects TRBD2, and the lack of DNA leaves this call unchecked. The CDR3 runs 16 residues. Germline V gene sequence: CDR1 MNHEY, CDR2 SMNVEV (reference sequence). The CDR3 region is CASSPSASRSYNEQFF.

J is TRBJ2-7 and V is TRBV27; the D gene TCRdb calls, TRBD1, cannot be checked with no DNA. Germline CDR1 reads MNHEY; CDR2 reads SMNVEV (reference sequence). This CDR3 has 15 amino acids. CDR3 residues: CASSPGQSSSYEQYF.

The V call is TRBV28, the J call TRBJ1-5; TCRdb's D call of TRBD1 is untestable without DNA. The CDR3 consists of 15 residues. Germline V gene data show CDR1 as MDHEN and CDR2 as SYDVKM. The CDR3 sequence: CASSLRQGLQWPQHF.

The chain has TRBV12-3 or TRBV12-4 and TRBJ2-7; TCRdb names TRBD1, which stays unverified in the absence of DNA. The CDR3 extends over 15 amino acids. Here the CDR3 reads CASRLVAGGNYEQYF.